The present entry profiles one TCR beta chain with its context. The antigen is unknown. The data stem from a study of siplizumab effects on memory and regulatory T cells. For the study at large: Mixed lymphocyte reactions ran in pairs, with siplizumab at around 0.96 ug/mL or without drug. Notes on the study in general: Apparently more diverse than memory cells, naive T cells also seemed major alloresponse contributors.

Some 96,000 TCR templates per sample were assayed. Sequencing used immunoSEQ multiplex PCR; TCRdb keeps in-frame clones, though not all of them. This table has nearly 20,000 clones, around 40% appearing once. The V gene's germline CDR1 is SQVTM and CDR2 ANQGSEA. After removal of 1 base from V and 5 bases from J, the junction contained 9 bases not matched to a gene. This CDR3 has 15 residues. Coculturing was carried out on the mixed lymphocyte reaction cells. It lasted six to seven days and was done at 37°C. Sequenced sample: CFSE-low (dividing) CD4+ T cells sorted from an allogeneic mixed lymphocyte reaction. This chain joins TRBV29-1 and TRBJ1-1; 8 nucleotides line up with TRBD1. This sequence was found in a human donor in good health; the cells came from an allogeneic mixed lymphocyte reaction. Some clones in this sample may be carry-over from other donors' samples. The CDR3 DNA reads TGCAGCGTTGAAGCCAGGGGGCAATGGAGAACTGAAGCTTTCTTT. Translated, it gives CSVEARGQWRTEAFF.